The 5 T cell receptor beta chains given below trace back to one sample, sequenced in a study of T cell repertoires in cytomegalovirus infection. TCRdb independently ran MiXCR on the reads; one entry per CDR3 protein. The sample contains about 770,000 distinct CDR3 sequences, 25% to 30% of which appear only once. No antigen is known for these receptors. The source material was cultured CD8+ T cells from PBMCs, sampled from culture after CMV antigen stimulation. The receptors were gathered from a human donor in good health (CMV status not recorded). Some clones in this sample may be carry-over from other donors' samples.

Here the CDR3 reads CASGGRAYTEAFF. CDR3 nucleotides: TGTGCCAGCGGGGGGAGGGCCTACACTGAAGCTTTCTTT. The V gene is TRBV2, the J gene TRBJ1-1, with D tentatively TRBD1 (5 bases). The CDR3 contains 13 residues. The V end was cut by 8 bases, the J end by 3 bases, with 13 bases between. Looked up from germline, CDR1 is SNHLY and CDR2 is FYNNEI. The variable domain in full, completed from reference TRBV2 and TRBJ1-1, reads EPEVTQTPSHQVTQMGQEVILRCVPISNHLYFYWYRQILGQKVEFLVSFYNNEISEKSEIFDDQFSVERPDGSNFTLKIRSTKLEDSAMYFCASGGRAYTEAFFGQGTRLTVV.

The chain couples TRBV19 to TRBJ1-5; unclear D gene. There are 15 residues in the CDR3. Trimming took 7 bases from V and 0 from J, leaving 13 bases between them. Germline V gene data show CDR1 as LNHDA and CDR2 as SQIVND (reference sequence). CDR3 loop: CASTTEPYSNQPQHF. The CDR3 DNA is TGTGCCAGTACAACAGAACCGTATAGCAATCAGCCCCAGCATTTT. Full variable domain (remainder filled in from reference TRBV19 and TRBJ1-5): DGGITQSPKYLFRKEGQNVTLSCEQNLNHDAMYWYRQDPGQGLRLIYYSQIVNDFQKGDIAEGYSVSREKKESFPLTVTSAQKNPTAFYLCASTTEPYSNQPQHFGDGTRLSIL.

This chain connects TRBV6-5 to TRBJ2-1; TRBD2 matches at 10 bases. Trimming took 6 bases from V and 3 from J; bases not matched to a gene: 11. This CDR3 has 17 residues. The germline V gene has CDR1 MNHEY and CDR2 SVGAGI. CDR3 residues: CASRKTSGAKYYNEQFF. The CDR3 coding sequence is TGTGCCAGCAGGAAAACTAGCGGGGCAAAATACTACAATGAGCAGTTCTTC.

This clonotype has more than one count but fewer than ten. The rearrangement joins TRBV10-3 to TRBJ2-7; 9 nucleotides align to TRBD2. The germline V gene encodes CDR1 ENHRY and CDR2 SYGVKD. The ends lost 11 bases at V and 5 bases at J; junction bases unmatched: 10. This CDR3 contains 13 residues. In nucleotides, the CDR3 is TGTGCCCCCGGGACTAGCCCACCCCACGAGCAGTACGTC. Protein product: CAPGTSPPHEQYV.

DNA for the CDR3: TGTGCCAGCAGCGTAGCGGGACCCGAAGCTTTCTTT. Residues: CASSVAGPEAFF. V usage is TRBV9 and J usage is TRBJ1-1; maybe TRBD1 (5 bases). The CDR3 extends over 12 amino acids. CDR1 is SGDLS, CDR2 YYNGEE, per germline. V was trimmed by 0 bases and J by 8 bases, leaving 8 bases between them.